These 17 T cell receptor beta chains were sequenced from one sample in a study of CD8 T cells in Susac syndrome. Roughly 0.45 to 1 ug RNA was reverse transcribed with random hexamers. TCRdb passed the immunoSEQ multiplex PCR reads through MiXCR, listing each CDR3 protein once. The data hold 300,000 or so distinct CDR3 sequences, with about 91% observed a single time. The sequencing sample was made of CD4+ T cells from PBMCs. The receptor set was obtained from a human donor with multiple sclerosis.

The J gene is TRBJ2-7, the V gene TRBV11-1; 10 bases map to TRBD2. Germline V gene data show CDR1 as SGHAT and CDR2 as FQDESV (reference sequence). The trim removed 5 bases at V and 6 bases at J, leaving 10 bases unmatched. CDR3 length: 15 amino acids. CDR3 protein: CASSAPGTSESEQYF. The CDR3 DNA reads TGTGCCAGCAGCGCGCCCGGGACTAGCGAAAGCGAGCAGTACTTC.

J is TRBJ2-3 and V is TRBV5-1; no clear D gene. V was trimmed by 4 bases and J by 2 bases, leaving 17 bases between them. Germline assignment: CDR1 SGHRS and CDR2 YFSETQ. The CDR3 is 16 residues long. DNA of the CDR3: TGCGCCAGCAGCCCTAGAACGCAGAGTTACACAGATACGCAGTATTTT. Residues: CASSPRTQSYTDTQYF.

V usage is TRBV29-1 and J usage is TRBJ1-1, with TRBD1 as a possible D gene (6 bases). Trimming shortened V by 5 bases and J by 0 bases, and 10 bases separated the two germline ends. CDR1 and CDR2 (germline): SQVTM, ANQGSEA. The CDR3 length is 13 residues. DNA of the CDR3: TGCAGCGTTCAGGGGCGGCTGAACACTGAAGCTTTCTTT. Encoded protein: CSVQGRLNTEAFF.

The chain employs TRBV18 and TRBJ2-1, with 12 bases lining up with TRBD1. After removal of 5 bases from V and 8 bases from J, the junction contained 7 bases not matched to a gene. Germline values: CDR1 KGHSH, CDR2 LQKENI. The length of the CDR3 is 15 residues. CDR3 loop: CASSGGTGGVYEQFF. The CDR3 DNA is TGTGCCAGCTCAGGGGGGACAGGGGGCGTGTATGAGCAGTTCTTC.

This clonotype was seen just once. This chain uses TRBV7-2 with TRBJ1-1; D gene ambiguous. This CDR3 contains 13 residues. Looked up from germline, CDR1 is SGHTA and CDR2 is FQGNSA. V lost 3 bases and J 1 base, leaving 6 bases between the germline ends. CDR3: CASSFNENTEAFF. The DNA of the CDR3 is TGTGCCAGCAGCTTTAACGAGAACACTGAAGCTTTCTTT.

The chain joins TRBV2 to TRBJ2-7, with D uncertain. Deletions cut 8 bases from V and 4 bases from J, with 12 bases between. From germline, CDR1 is SNHLY and CDR2 FYNNEI. The CDR3 is 12 amino acids. CDR3 in amino acids: CASGVTFYEQYF. The CDR3 nucleotides are TGTGCCAGCGGTGTGACGTTTTACGAGCAGTACTTC.

This clonotype showed up just once. J is TRBJ1-1 and V is TRBV18, with D possibly TRBD1 on 6 matching bases. The CDR3 consists of 14 residues. Germline lookup yields CDR1 KGHSH and CDR2 LQKENI. Trimming pared 5 bases from V and 4 bases from J, leaving 14 bases between. The CDR3 DNA reads TGTGCCAGCTCAAAAGACGGGGGGCCCACTGAAGCTTTCTTT. Translating gives CASSKDGGPTEAFF. Together with reference TRBV18 and TRBJ1-1, the CDR3 gives the full variable domain: NAGVMQNPRHLVRRRGQEARLRCSPMKGHSHVYWYRQLPEEGLKFMVYLQKENIIDESGMPKERFSAEFPKEGPSILRIQQVVRGDSAAYFCASSKDGGPTEAFFGQGTRLTVV.

The rearrangement uses TRBV6-5 and TRBJ1-4; D uncertain. Germline V lookup: CDR1 MNHEY, CDR2 SVGAGI. CDR3 length equals 15 residues. Trimming cost V 5 bases and J 7 bases, with 17 bases left between them. CDR3 residues: CASSPRRRYAEKLFF. CDR3 DNA: TGTGCCAGCAGTCCCCGACGACGGTACGCTGAAAAACTGTTTTTT.

The genes are TRBV20-1 and TRBJ2-1; D is unresolved. This CDR3 is built from 15 residues. Between the trimmed V and J ends, which lost 5 bases and 4 bases, there was a span of 18 bases. The germline CDR1 and CDR2 sequences are DFQATT and SNEGSKA (reference sequence). The CDR3 loop reads CSAGSGVNGYNEQFF. The CDR3 region has the DNA TGCAGTGCTGGATCTGGGGTAAACGGGTACAATGAGCAGTTCTTC.

The V call is TRBV29-1, the J call TRBJ2-6; no definite D call. CDR3 length equals 15 residues. V lost 5 bases and J 2 bases, leaving 13 bases between the germline ends. Germline V gene lookup returns CDR1 SQVTM and CDR2 ANQGSEA. Here the CDR3 reads CSVRVPLTGANVLTF. The CDR3 DNA sequence: TGCAGCGTTCGAGTCCCGCTTACTGGGGCCAACGTCCTGACTTTC.

Only one count was recorded for this clonotype. This sequence joins TRBV20-1 and TRBJ1-2; D gene unclear. This CDR3 comprises 11 residues. CDR1 is DFQATT, CDR2 SNEGSKA, per germline (reference sequence). The V and J ends lost 4 bases and 2 bases respectively, with 5 bases between them. This CDR3 reads CSATRNYGYTF. CDR3 in DNA: TGCAGTGCTACACGGAACTATGGCTACACCTTC.

This chain links TRBV6-2 or TRBV6-3 with TRBJ2-3, with 13 bases identical to TRBD2. This CDR3 contains 17 residues. The germline CDR1 and CDR2 sequences are MNHEY and SVGEGT. The V gene end was trimmed by 6 bases and the J gene end by 2 bases; junction bases not matched to a gene: 8. The CDR3 nucleotides are TGTGCCAGCAGAGATCCGGGACTAGCGGGGCACACAGATACGCAGTATTTT. This encodes CASRDPGLAGHTDTQYF.

This sequence joins TRBV3-1 and TRBJ2-5; tentatively, D is TRBD1 (6 bases). The CDR3 runs to 15 residues. Germline CDR1 LGHDT, CDR2 YNNKEL (reference sequence). The V gene lost 6 bases and the J gene lost 3 bases, with 17 bases spanning the gap. CDR3 region: CASSRRTGIEETQYF. The CDR3 coding sequence is TGTGCCAGCAGTCGCAGAACAGGGATTGAAGAGACCCAGTACTTC.

This chain connects TRBV6-1 to TRBJ1-3, with unresolved D. Germline CDR1 and CDR2: MNHNS and SASEGT. The CDR3 contains 12 residues. The V end lost 6 bases, the J end lost 3 bases, and 6 bases lay between the germline ends. The CDR3 coding sequence is TGTGCCAGCAGGAGTGATGGAAACACCATATATTTT. Protein: CASRSDGNTIYF.

V usage is TRBV29-1 and J usage is TRBJ1-2; D is unclear. The CDR3 is 11 amino acids. CDR1 is SQVTM, CDR2 ANQGSEA, per germline. V was trimmed by 7 bases and J by 2 bases, leaving 8 bases between them. CDR3 in DNA: TGCAGCGGGAGCGTGAACTATGGCTACACCTTC. Translated: CSGSVNYGYTF.

This clonotype was detected a few times. J is TRBJ1-1 and V is TRBV27, with D possibly matching TRBD1 (5 bases). The CDR3 consists of 14 residues. V lost 1 base, J lost 3 bases, and 9 bases lay in between. Germline CDR1 is MNHEY and CDR2 is SMNVEV (reference sequence). The CDR3 sequence: CASSLWAGDTEAFF. DNA for the CDR3: TGTGCCAGCAGTTTATGGGCGGGGGACACTGAAGCTTTCTTT.

The rearrangement uses TRBV29-1 and TRBJ1-3, with D uncertain. The germline CDR1 and CDR2 sequences are SQVTM and ANQGSEA. V dropped 7 bases and J dropped 2 bases, with 15 bases sitting between them. The CDR3 length is 14 residues. CDR3 region: CSAADLVAGNTIYF. The CDR3 DNA sequence: TGCAGCGCCGCGGACCTCGTGGCTGGAAACACCATATATTTT.